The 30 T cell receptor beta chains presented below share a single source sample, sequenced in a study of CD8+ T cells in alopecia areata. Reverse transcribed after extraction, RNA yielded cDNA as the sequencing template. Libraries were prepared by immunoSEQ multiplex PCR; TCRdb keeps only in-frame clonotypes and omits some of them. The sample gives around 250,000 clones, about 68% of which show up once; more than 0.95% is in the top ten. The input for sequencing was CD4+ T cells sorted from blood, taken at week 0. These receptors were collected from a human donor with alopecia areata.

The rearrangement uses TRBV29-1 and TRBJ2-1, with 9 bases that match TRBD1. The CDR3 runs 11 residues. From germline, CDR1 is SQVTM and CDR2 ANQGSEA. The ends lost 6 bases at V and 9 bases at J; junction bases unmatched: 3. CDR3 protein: CSVDRGTEQFF. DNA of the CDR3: TGCAGCGTCGACAGGGGGACTGAGCAGTTCTTC.

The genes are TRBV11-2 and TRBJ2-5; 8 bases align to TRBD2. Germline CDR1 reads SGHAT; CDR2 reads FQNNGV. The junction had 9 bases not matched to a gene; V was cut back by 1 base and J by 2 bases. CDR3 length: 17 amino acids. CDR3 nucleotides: TGTGCCAGCAGCTTAGGTGGCCGGGAGGGATTTCAAGAGACCCAGTACTTC. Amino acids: CASSLGGREGFQETQYF.

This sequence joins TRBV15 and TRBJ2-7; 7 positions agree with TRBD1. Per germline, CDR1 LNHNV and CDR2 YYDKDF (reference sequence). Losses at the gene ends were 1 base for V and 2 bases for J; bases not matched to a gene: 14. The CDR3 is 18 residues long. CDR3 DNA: TGTGCCACCAGCAGAGGCCTCCCCGGGACAGCCTACCCCTACGAGCAGTACTTC. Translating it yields CATSRGLPGTAYPYEQYF. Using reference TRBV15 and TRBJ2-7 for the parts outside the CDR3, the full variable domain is DAMVIQNPRYQVTQFGKPVTLSCSQTLNHNVMYWYQQKSSQAPKLLFHYYDKDFNNEADTPDNFQSRRPNTSFCFLDIRSPGLGDTAMYLCATSRGLPGTAYPYEQYFGPGTRLTVT.

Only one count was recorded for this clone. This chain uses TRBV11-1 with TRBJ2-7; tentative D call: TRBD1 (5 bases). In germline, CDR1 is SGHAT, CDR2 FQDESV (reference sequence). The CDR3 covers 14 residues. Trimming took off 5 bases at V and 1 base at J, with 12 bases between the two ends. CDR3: CASSRQGASYEQYF. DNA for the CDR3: TGTGCCAGCAGCCGGCAGGGCGCATCCTACGAGCAGTACTTC. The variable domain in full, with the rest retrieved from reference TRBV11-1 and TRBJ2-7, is EAEVAQSPRYKITEKSQAVAFWCDPISGHATLYWYRQILGQGPELLVQFQDESVVDDSQLPKDRFSAERLKGVDSTLKIQPAELGDSAMYLCASSRQGASYEQYFGPGTRLTVT.

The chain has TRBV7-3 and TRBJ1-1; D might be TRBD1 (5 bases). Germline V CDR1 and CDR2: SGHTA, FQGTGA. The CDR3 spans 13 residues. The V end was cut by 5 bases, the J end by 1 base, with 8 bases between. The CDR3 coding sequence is TGTGCCAGCAGCCCCCAGGGGAACACTGAAGCTTTCTTT. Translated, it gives CASSPQGNTEAFF.

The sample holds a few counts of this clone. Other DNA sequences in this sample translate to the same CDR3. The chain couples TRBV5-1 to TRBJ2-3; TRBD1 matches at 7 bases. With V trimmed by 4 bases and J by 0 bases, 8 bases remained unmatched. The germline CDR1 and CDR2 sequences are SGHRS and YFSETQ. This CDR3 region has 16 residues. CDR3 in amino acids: CASSPPGQLSTDTQYF. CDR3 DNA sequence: TGCGCCAGCAGCCCACCGGGACAGTTGAGCACAGATACGCAGTATTTT. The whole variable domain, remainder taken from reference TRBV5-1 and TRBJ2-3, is KAGVTQTPRYLIKTRGQQVTLSCSPISGHRSVSWYQQTPGQGLQFLFEYFSETQRNKGNFPGRFSGRQFSNSRSEMNVSTLELGDSALYLCASSPPGQLSTDTQYFGPGTRLTVL.

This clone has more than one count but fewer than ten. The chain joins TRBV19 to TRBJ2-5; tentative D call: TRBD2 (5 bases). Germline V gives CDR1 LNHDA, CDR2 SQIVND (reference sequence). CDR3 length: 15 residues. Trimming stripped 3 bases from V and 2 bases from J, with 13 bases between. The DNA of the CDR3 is TGTGCCAGTAGTATGTCCCAGCGGCAACAAGAGACCCAGTACTTC. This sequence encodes CASSMSQRQQETQYF.

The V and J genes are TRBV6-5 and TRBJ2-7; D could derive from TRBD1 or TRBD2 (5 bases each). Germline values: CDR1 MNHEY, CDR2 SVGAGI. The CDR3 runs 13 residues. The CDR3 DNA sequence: TGTGTCTCCGGGGCCTCCGTTCCCTACGAGCAGTACTTC. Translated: CVSGASVPYEQYF.

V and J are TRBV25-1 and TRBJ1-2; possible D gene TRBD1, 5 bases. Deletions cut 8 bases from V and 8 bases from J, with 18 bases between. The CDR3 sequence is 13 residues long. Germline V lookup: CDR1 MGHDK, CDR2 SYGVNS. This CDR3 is CASLGPARGGYTF. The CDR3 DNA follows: TGTGCCAGCCTTGGGCCTGCTCGGGGCGGCTACACCTTC.

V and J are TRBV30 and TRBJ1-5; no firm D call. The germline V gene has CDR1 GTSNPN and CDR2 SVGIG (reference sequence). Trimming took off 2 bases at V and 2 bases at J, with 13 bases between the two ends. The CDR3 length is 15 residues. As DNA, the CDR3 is TGTGCCTGGAGTCAGTCCCGATCGGGCAATCAGCCCCAGCATTTT. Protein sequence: CAWSQSRSGNQPQHF. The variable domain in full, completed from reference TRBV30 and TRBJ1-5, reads SQTIHQWPATLVQPVGSPLSLECTVEGTSNPNLYWYRQAAGRGLQLLFYSVGIGQISSEVPQNLSASRPQDRQFILSSKKLLLSDSGFYLCAWSQSRSGNQPQHFGDGTRLSIL.

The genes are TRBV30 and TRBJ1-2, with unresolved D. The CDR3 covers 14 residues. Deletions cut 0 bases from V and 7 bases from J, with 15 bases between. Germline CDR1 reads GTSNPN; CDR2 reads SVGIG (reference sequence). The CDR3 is CAWSVLAGYGGYTF. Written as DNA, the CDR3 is TGTGCCTGGAGTGTACTGGCCGGCTATGGTGGCTACACCTTC.

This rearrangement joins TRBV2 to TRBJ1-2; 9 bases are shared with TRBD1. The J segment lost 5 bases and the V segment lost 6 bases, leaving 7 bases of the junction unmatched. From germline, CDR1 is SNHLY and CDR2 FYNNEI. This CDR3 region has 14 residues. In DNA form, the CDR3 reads TGTGCCAGCAGGGCCGGGACAGGGAAGTATGGCTACACCTTC. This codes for CASRAGTGKYGYTF.

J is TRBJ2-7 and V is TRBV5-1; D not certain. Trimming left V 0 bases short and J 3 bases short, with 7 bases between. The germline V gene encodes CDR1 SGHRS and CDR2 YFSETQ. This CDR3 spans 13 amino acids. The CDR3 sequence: CASSLAGNYEQYF. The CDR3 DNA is TGCGCCAGCAGCTTGGCAGGAAACTACGAGCAGTACTTC. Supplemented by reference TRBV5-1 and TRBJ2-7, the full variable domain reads KAGVTQTPRYLIKTRGQQVTLSCSPISGHRSVSWYQQTPGQGLQFLFEYFSETQRNKGNFPGRFSGRQFSNSRSEMNVSTLELGDSALYLCASSLAGNYEQYFGPGTRLTVT.

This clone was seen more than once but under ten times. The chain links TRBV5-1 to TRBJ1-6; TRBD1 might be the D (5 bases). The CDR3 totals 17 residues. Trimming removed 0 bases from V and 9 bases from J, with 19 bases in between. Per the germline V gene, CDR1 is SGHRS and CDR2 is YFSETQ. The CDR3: CASSLAGGGAAGSPLHF. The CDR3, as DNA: TGCGCCAGCAGCTTGGCCGGAGGAGGGGCGGCCGGTTCACCCCTCCACTTT.

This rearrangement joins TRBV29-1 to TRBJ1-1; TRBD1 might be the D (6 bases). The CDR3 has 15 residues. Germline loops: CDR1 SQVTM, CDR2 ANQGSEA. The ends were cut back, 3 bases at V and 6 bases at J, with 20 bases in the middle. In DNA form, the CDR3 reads TGCAGCGTTGATTACTCGTCCGGGACACGCGCTGAAGCTTTCTTT. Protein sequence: CSVDYSSGTRAEAFF. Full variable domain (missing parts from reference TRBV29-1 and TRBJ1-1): SAVISQKPSRDICQRGTSLTIQCQVDSQVTMMFWYRQQPGQSLTLIATANQGSEATYESGFVIDKFPISRPNLTFSTLTVSNMSPEDSSIYLCSVDYSSGTRAEAFFGQGTRLTVV.

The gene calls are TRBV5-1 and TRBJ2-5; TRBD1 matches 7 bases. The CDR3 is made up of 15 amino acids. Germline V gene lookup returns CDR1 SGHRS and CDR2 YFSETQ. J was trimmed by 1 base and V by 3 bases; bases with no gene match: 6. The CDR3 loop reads CASSSQGTVQETQYF. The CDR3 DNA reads TGCGCCAGCAGCTCACAAGGGACAGTCCAAGAGACCCAGTACTTC.

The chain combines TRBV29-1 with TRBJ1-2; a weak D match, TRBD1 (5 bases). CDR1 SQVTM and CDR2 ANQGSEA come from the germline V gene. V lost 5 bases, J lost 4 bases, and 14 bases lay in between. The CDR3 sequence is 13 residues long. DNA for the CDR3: TGCAGCGTTACAGGACTGGCGGGCTATGGCTACACCTTC. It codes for CSVTGLAGYGYTF.

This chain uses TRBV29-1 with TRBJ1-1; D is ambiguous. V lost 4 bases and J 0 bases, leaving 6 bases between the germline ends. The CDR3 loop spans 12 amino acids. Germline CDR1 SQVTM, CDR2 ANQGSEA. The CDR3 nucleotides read TGCAGCGTTGCCAGTGTGAACACTGAAGCTTTCTTT. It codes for CSVASVNTEAFF.

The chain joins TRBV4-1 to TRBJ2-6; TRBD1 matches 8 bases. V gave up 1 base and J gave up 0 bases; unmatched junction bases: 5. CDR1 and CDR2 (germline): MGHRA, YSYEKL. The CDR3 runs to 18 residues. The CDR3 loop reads CASSQVGDRISGANVLTF. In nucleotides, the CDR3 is TGCGCCAGCAGCCAAGTGGGGGACAGGATCTCTGGGGCCAACGTCCTGACTTTC.

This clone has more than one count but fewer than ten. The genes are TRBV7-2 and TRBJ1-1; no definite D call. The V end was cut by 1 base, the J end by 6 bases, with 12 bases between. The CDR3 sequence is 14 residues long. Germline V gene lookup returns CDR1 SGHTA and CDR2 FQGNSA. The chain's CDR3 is CASSLGWRGSEAFF. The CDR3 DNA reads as TGTGCCAGCAGCTTAGGGTGGCGGGGTTCTGAAGCTTTCTTT.

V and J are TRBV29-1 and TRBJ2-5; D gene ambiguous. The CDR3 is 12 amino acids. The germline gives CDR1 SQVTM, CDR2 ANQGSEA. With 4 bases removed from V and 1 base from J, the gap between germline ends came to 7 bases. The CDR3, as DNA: TGCAGCGTTGTTCAGTTCCAAGAGACCCAGTACTTC. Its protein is CSVVQFQETQYF.

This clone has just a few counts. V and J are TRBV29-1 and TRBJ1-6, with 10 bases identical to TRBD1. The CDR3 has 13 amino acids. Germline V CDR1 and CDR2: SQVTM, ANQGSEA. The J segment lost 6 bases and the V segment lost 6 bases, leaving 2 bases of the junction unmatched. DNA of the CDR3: TGCAGCGTCCGACAGGGGGCTAATTCACCCCTCCACTTT. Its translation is CSVRQGANSPLHF.

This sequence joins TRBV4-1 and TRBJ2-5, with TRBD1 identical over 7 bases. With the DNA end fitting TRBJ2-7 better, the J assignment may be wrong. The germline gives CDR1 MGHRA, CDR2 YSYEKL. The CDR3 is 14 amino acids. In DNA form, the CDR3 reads TGCGCCAGCAGCCTCCGGGACAGAGAATACGAGCAGTACTTC. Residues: CASSLRDREYEQYF.

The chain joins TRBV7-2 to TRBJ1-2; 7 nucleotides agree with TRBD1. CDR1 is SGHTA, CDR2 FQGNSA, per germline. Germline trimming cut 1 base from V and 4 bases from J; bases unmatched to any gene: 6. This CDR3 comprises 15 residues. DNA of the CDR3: TGTGCCAGCAGCTTAGGGCTTCGGGACAGCTATGGCTACACCTTC. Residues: CASSLGLRDSYGYTF.

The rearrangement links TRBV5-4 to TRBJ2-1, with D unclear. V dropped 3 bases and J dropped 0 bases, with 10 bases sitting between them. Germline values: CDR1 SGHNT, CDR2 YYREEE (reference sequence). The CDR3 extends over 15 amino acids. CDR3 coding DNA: TGTGCCAGCAGCTCATGGGATCGCTCCTACAATGAGCAGTTCTTC. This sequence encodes CASSSWDRSYNEQFF.

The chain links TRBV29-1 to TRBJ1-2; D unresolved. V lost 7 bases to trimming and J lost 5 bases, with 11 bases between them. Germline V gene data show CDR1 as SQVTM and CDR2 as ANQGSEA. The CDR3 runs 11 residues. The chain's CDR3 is CSASFPYGYTF. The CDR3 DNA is TGCAGCGCATCCTTCCCGTATGGCTACACCTTC. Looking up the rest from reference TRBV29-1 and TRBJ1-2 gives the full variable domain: SAVISQKPSRDICQRGTSLTIQCQVDSQVTMMFWYRQQPGQSLTLIATANQGSEATYESGFVIDKFPISRPNLTFSTLTVSNMSPEDSSIYLCSASFPYGYTFGSGTRLTVV.

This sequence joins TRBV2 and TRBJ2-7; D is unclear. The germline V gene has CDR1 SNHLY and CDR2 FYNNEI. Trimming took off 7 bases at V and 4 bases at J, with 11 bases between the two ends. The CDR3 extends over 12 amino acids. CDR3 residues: CASTLQGYEQYF. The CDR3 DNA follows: TGTGCCAGCACCTTACAAGGGTACGAGCAGTACTTC.

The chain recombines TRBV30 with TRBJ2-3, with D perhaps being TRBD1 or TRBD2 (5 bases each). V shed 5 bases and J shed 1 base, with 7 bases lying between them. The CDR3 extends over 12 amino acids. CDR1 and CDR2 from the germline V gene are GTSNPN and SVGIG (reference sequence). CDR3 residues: CAWQGGTDTQYF. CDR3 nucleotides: TGTGCCTGGCAGGGAGGCACAGATACGCAGTATTTT. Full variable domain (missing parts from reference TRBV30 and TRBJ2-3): SQTIHQWPATLVQPVGSPLSLECTVEGTSNPNLYWYRQAAGRGLQLLFYSVGIGQISSEVPQNLSASRPQDRQFILSSKKLLLSDSGFYLCAWQGGTDTQYFGPGTRLTVL.

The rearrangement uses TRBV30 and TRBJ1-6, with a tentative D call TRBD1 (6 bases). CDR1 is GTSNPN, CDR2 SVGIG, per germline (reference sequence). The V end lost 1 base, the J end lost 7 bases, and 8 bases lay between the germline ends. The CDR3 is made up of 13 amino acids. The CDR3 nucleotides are TGTGCCTGGAGTGCCCAGGGGAATTCACCCCTCCACTTT. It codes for CAWSAQGNSPLHF.

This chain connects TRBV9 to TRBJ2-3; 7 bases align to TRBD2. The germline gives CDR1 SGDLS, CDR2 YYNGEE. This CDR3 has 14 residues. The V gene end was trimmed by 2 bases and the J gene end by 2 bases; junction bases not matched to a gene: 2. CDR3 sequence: CASSVSGDTDTQYF. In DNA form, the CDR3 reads TGTGCCAGCAGCGTCAGCGGGGACACAGATACGCAGTATTTT. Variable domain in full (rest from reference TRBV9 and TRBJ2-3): DSGVTQTPKHLITATGQRVTLRCSPRSGDLSVYWYQQSLDQGLQFLIQYYNGEERAKGNILERFSAQQFPDLHSELNLSSLELGDSALYFCASSVSGDTDTQYFGPGTRLTVL.